The T cell receptor (beta chain) under discussion was sequenced for a study of cytomegalovirus exposure and HLA in healthy donors. PCR used 60 Vbeta primers and 13 Jbeta primers. Assay: immunoSEQ multiplex PCR; the TCRdb copy retains only in-frame clones and omits some. Of about 98,000 clones listed, around three quarters are singletons. Germline CDR1 MNHNS, CDR2 SASEGT. Trimming cost V 3 bases and J 1 base; bases outside gene matches: 12. The CDR3 is 17 amino acids. The clonotype was recovered from a man in his fifties or sixties in good health and CMV-seropositive. The material sequenced was PBMCs. This chain joins TRBV6-1 and TRBJ2-7, with 7 bases lining up with TRBD1. CDR3 bases: TGTGCCAGCAGTGACGCAAAGTACAGGGGACGATCCTACGAGCAGTACTTC. Amino acid sequence: CASSDAKYRGRSYEQYF.